This TCR beta chain was retrieved from a study of blood T cells in healthy people across ages. Germline V CDR1 and CDR2: MNHEY, SVGAGI. The CDR3 totals 16 residues. A second 7 to 11 cycle PCR used barcoded and J-beta primers. Unique molecular identifiers of 12 random nucleotides labeled each cDNA. TCRdb re-analysed the 5' RACE reads in MiXCR, keeping a single row per CDR3 protein. The repertoire has around 650,000 distinct CDR3 sequences, roughly two fifths of them found once; the top ten carry around 30%. Specimen: blood. The sequence derives from a man aged 80 or over in good health. V usage is TRBV6-5 and J usage is TRBJ2-4, with D tentatively TRBD2 (6 bases). The J call may be faulty, since TRBJ2-7 better matches the DNA end. The CDR3 loop is CASTNRPGDGPYEQYF. CDR3 sequence (DNA): TGTGCCAGCACCAACAGGCCGGGGGACGGACCATACGAGCAGTACTTC.